This T cell receptor beta chain was sequenced in a study of T-cell memory formation after mild COVID-19. This CDR3 region has 15 residues. The V gene's germline CDR1 is SGDLS and CDR2 YYNGEE. Trimming removed 0 bases at V and 1 base at J, with 9 bases between. This clonotype showed up just a few times. TCRdb recomputed calls from the 5' RACE reads with MiXCR, one row per CDR3 protein. The sample carries 300,000 to 350,000 distinct CDR3 sequences, 10% to 15% recorded once. The chain uses TRBV9 and TRBJ2-3; D is tentatively TRBD1 or TRBD2 (5 bases each). Sequenced sample: PBMCs or a T cell subset sorted from them (not recorded which). This receptor was obtained from a man aged 18 to 35 who had mild COVID-19 (a few samples of this study predate the infection). Cell type and time point are not known. The CDR3 spells CASSVGGERTDTQYF. As DNA, the CDR3 is TGTGCCAGCAGCGTAGGAGGGGAGCGCACAGATACGCAGTATTTT.